This TCR beta chain was identified during a study of cytomegalovirus exposure and HLA in healthy donors. The PCR ran on 60 Vbeta and 13 Jbeta primers. The repertoire was sequenced with immunoSEQ multiplex PCR; TCRdb's copy has only in-frame clones and lacks some. The sample has about 180,000 clones; 76% are singletons. CDR3 length equals 15 residues. Germline V gene lookup returns CDR1 SGHRS and CDR2 YFSETQ. Unmatched junction bases numbered 6, after V lost 4 bases and J lost 0 bases. Study observations and caveats: Presence/absence analyses assumed roughly uniform sequencing depth across donors.

In its sample, this clone was seen once. The antigen is undetermined. The clonotype originates from a man aged 18 to 30 in good health and CMV-seronegative. This chain uses TRBV5-1 with TRBJ2-7; 8 bases are a match to TRBD1. The source material was PBMCs. CDR3 coding DNA: TGCGCCAGCAGCCATGGGACAGGACTCTCCTACGAGCAGTACTTC. Encoded protein: CASSHGTGLSYEQYF.